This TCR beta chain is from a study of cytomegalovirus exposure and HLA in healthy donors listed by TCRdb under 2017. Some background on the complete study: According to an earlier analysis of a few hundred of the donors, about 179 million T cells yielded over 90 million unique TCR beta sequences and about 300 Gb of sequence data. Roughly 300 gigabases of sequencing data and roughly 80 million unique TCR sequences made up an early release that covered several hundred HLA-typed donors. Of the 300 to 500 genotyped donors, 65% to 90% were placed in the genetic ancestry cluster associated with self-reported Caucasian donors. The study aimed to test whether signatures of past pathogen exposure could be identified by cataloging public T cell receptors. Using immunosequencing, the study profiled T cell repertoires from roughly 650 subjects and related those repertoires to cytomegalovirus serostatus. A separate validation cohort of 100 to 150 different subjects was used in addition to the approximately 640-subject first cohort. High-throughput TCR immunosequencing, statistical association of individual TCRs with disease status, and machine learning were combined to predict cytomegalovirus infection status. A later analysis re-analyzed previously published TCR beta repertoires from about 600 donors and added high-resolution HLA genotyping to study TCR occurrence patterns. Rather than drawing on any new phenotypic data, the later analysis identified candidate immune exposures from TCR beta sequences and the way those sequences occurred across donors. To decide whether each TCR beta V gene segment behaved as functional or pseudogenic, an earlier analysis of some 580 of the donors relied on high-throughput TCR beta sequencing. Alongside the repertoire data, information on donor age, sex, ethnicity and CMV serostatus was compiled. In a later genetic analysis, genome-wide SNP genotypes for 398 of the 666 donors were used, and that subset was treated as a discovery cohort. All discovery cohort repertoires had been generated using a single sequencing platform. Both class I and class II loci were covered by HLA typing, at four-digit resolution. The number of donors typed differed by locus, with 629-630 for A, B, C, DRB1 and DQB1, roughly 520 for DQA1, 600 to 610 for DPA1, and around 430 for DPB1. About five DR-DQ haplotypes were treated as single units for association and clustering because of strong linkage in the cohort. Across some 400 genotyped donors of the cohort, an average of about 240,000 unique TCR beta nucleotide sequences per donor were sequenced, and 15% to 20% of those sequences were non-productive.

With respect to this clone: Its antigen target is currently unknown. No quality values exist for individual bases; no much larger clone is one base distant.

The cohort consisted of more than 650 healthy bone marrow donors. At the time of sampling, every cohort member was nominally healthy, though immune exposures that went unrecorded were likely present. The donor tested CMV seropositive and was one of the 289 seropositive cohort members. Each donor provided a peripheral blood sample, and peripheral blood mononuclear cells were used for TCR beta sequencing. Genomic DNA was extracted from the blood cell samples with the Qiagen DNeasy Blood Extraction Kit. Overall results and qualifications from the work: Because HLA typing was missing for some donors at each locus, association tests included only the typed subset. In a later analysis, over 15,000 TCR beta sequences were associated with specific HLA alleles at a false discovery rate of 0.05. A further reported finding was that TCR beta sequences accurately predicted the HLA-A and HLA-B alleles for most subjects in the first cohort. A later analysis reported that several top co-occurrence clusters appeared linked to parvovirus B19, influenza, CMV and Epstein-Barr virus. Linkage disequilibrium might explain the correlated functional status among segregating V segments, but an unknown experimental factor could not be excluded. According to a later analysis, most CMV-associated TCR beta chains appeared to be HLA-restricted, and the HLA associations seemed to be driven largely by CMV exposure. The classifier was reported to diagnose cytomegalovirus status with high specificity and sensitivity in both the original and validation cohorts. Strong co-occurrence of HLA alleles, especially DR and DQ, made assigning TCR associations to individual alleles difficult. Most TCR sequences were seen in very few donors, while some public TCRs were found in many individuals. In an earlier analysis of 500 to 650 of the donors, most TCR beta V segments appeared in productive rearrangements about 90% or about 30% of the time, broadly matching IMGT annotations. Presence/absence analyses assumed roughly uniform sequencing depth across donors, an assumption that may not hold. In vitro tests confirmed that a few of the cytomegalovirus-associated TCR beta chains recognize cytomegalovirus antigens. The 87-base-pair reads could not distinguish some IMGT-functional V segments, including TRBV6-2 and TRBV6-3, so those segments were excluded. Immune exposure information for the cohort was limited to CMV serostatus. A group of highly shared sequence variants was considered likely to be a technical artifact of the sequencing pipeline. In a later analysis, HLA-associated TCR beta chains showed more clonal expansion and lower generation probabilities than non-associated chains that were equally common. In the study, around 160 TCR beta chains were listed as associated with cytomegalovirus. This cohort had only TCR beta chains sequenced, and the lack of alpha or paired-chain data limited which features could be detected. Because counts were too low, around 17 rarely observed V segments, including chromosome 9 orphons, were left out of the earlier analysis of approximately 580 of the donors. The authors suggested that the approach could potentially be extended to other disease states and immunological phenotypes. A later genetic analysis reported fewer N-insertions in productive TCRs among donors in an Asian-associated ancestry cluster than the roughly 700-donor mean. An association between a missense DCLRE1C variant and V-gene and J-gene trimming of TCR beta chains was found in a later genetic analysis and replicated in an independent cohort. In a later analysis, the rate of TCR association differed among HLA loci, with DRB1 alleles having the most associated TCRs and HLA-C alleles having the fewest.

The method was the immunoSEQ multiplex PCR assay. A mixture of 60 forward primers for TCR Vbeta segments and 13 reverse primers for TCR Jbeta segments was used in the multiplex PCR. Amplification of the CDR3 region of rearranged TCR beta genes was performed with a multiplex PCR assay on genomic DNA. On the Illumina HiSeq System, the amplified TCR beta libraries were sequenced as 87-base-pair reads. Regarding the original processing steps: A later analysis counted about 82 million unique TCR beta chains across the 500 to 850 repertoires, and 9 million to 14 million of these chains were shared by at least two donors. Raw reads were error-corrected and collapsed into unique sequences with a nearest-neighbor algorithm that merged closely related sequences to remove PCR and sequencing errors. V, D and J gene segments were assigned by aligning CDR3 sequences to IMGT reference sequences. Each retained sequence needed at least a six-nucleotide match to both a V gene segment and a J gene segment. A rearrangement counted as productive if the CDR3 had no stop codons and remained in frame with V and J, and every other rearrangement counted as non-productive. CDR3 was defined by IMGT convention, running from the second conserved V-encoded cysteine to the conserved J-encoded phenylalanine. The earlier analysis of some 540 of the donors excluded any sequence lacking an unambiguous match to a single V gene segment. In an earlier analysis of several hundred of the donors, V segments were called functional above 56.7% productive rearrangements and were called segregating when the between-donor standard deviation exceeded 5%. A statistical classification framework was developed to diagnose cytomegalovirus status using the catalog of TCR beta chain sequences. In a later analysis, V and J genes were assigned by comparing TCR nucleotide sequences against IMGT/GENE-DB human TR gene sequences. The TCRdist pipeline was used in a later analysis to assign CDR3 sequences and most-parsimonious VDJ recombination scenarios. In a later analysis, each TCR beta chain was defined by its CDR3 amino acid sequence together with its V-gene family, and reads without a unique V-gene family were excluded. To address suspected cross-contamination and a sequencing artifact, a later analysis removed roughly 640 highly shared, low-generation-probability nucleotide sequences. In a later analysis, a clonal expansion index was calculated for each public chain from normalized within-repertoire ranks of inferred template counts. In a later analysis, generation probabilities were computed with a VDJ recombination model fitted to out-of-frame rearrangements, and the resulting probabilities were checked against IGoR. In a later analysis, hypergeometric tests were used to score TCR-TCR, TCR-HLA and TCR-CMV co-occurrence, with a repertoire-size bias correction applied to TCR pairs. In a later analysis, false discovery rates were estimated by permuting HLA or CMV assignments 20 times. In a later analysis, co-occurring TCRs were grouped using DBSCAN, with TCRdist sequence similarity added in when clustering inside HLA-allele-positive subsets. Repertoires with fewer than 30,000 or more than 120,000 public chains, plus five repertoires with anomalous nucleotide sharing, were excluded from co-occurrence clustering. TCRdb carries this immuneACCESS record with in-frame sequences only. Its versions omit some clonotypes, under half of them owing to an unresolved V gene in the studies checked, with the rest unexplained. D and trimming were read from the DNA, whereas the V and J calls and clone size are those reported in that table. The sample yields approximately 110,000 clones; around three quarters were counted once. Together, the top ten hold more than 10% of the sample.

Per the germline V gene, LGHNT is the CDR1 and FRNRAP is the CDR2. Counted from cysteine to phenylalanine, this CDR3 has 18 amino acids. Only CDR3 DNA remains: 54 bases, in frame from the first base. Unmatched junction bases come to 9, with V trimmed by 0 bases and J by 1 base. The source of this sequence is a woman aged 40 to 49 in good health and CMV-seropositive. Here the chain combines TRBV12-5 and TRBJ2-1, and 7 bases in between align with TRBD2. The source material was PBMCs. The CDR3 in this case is CASGLVLGGSGSYNEQFF. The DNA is TGTGCTAGTGGTTTGGTATTGGGCGGGAGCGGATCCTACAATGAGCAGTTCTTC.